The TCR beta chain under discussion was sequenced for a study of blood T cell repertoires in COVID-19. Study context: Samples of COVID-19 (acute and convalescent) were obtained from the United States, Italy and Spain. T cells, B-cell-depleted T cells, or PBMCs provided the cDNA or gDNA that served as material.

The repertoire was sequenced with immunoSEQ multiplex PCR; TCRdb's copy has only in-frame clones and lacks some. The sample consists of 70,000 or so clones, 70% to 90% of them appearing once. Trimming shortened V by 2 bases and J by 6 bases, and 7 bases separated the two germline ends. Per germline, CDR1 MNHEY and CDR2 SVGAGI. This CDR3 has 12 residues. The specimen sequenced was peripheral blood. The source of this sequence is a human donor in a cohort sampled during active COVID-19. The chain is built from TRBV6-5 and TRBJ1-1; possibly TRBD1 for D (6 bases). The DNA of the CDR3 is TGTGCCAGCAGTTACGGGGGCTCTGAAGCTTTCTTT. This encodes CASSYGGSEAFF.